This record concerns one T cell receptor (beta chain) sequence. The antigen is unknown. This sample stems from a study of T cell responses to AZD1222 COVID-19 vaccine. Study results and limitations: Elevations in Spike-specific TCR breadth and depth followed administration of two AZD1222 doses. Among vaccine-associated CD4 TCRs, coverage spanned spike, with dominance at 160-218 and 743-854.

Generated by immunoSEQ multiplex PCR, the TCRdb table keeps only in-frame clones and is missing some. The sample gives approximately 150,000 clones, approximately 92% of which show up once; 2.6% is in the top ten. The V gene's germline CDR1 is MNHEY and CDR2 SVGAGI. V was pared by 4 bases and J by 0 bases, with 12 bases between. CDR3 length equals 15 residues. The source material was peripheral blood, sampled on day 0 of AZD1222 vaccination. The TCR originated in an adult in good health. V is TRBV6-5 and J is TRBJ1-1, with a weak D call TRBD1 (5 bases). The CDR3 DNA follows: TGTGCCAGCAGTTCCCTGACAGCAATGAACACTGAAGCTTTCTTT. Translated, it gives CASSSLTAMNTEAFF.